One sample yielded the 14 T cell receptor beta chains listed below, sequenced in a study of early stage breast cancer tumors. The method was immunoSEQ multiplex PCR; TCRdb's version includes in-frame clones alone and lacks a portion of them. The sample consists of about 10,000 clones, around three fifths of them appearing once. The sample consisted of breast tumor tissue. The origin of the receptors is a person between 55 and 69 years old with breast cancer.

This rearrangement joins TRBV6-6 to TRBJ2-1; 10 positions match TRBD2. This CDR3 contains 16 residues. With 5 bases clipped from V and 6 bases from J, the junction kept 10 bases outside the gene matches. The germline gives CDR1 MNHNY, CDR2 SVGAGI (reference sequence). Here the CDR3 reads CASSRKLAGSVNEQFF. The CDR3 region has the DNA TGTGCCAGCAGTCGAAAACTAGCGGGGTCCGTCAATGAGCAGTTCTTC.

This chain links TRBV6-5 with TRBJ2-4; D is unresolved. This CDR3 spans 13 amino acids. V lost 6 bases and J lost 5, with 11 bases in between. CDR1 and CDR2 (germline): MNHEY, SVGAGI. The CDR3 here is CASSRPGENIQYF. CDR3 nucleotides: TGTGCCAGCAGCCGCCCGGGCGAAAACATTCAGTACTTC.

This clone has more than one count but fewer than ten. J is TRBJ1-6 and V is TRBV7-2, with D maybe TRBD1 (5 bases). Germline V gene lookup returns CDR1 SGHTA and CDR2 FQGNSA. The V gene lost 3 bases and the J gene lost 9 bases, with 15 bases spanning the gap. CDR3 size: 15 residues. DNA of the CDR3: TGTGCCAGCAGCTTGAGGGACCGAGGGTCTTCACCCCTCCACTTT. It specifies CASSLRDRGSSPLHF.

The chain combines TRBV10-3 with TRBJ2-3; a weak D match, TRBD1 (6 bases). CDR3 length: 13 residues. Germline V gene sequence: CDR1 ENHRY, CDR2 SYGVKD. The V gene lost 8 bases and the J gene lost 6 bases, with 15 bases spanning the gap. CDR3 bases: TGTGCCATCGGGGGCCTAGAGCGGGATACGCAGTATTTT. Its protein is CAIGGLERDTQYF.

The chain is built from TRBV19 and TRBJ2-7, with no clear D. The germline V and J ends were trimmed by 2 bases and 2 bases, with 10 bases remaining between them. The CDR3 is made up of 14 amino acids. Germline values: CDR1 LNHDA, CDR2 SQIVND (reference sequence). The CDR3, as DNA: TGTGCCAGTAGTATAATATACTCCCCCTACGAGCAGTACTTC. Encoded protein: CASSIIYSPYEQYF.

The genes are TRBV19 and TRBJ1-1; D possibly corresponds to TRBD1 (6 bases). V was pared by 7 bases and J by 1 base, with 13 bases between. This CDR3 is 14 amino acids long. Per germline, CDR1 LNHDA and CDR2 SQIVND (reference sequence). In nucleotides, the CDR3 is TGTGCCAGTACCCTGACAGGAGGGAACACTGAAGCTTTCTTT. The encoded protein is CASTLTGGNTEAFF. Looking up the rest from reference TRBV19 and TRBJ1-1 gives the full variable domain: DGGITQSPKYLFRKEGQNVTLSCEQNLNHDAMYWYRQDPGQGLRLIYYSQIVNDFQKGDIAEGYSVSREKKESFPLTVTSAQKNPTAFYLCASTLTGGNTEAFFGQGTRLTVV.

This clone is a singleton in its sample. V and J are TRBV10-3 and TRBJ1-5; D might be TRBD1 (6 bases). This CDR3 comprises 14 residues. The ends were cut back, 4 bases at V and 6 bases at J, with 13 bases in the middle. The germline CDR1 and CDR2 sequences are ENHRY and SYGVKD. The DNA for the CDR3 is TGTGCCATCAGTGTCGGGGGCGGCGGTCAGCCCCAGCATTTT. Translation gives CAISVGGGGQPQHF.

In this sample, this clone turned up once. The chain is built from TRBV7-2 and TRBJ2-7; D unresolved. The V and J ends lost 7 bases and 4 bases respectively, with 20 bases between them. This CDR3 contains 15 residues. Germline V gene lookup returns CDR1 SGHTA and CDR2 FQGNSA. CDR3 amino acids: CASKPQPDPLYEQYF. The DNA for the CDR3 is TGTGCCAGCAAACCCCAGCCAGACCCTTTATACGAGCAGTACTTC. The variable domain in full, with the rest retrieved from reference TRBV7-2 and TRBJ2-7, is GAGVSQSPSNKVTEKGKDVELRCDPISGHTALYWYRQSLGQGLEFLIYFQGNSAPDKSGLPSDRFSAERTGGSVSTLTIQRTQQEDSAVYLCASKPQPDPLYEQYFGPGTRLTVT.

This chain links TRBV20-1 with TRBJ2-1; D gene unclear. This CDR3 is 11 amino acids long. CDR1 and CDR2 (germline): DFQATT, SNEGSKA (reference sequence). Trimming left V 6 bases short and J 5 bases short, with 8 bases between. CDR3 in DNA: TGCAGTGCCCAGAGAGACAATGAGCAGTTCTTC. This translates into CSAQRDNEQFF.

This clone occurred once. This chain uses TRBV30 with TRBJ2-3; D unresolved. Deletions cut 0 bases from V and 7 bases from J, with 8 bases between. The CDR3 length is 12 residues. Germline V gene data show CDR1 as GTSNPN and CDR2 as SVGIG (reference sequence). DNA for the CDR3: TGTGCCTGGAGTGTCGTTCTCAATACGCAGTATTTT. This sequence encodes CAWSVVLNTQYF.

The chain employs TRBV2 and TRBJ2-1; a weak D match, TRBD2 (5 bases). CDR1 and CDR2 (germline): SNHLY, FYNNEI. V dropped 3 bases and J dropped 8 bases, with 17 bases sitting between them. The CDR3 covers 15 residues. For the CDR3, the DNA is TGTGCCAGCAGTGAGATGGAGCGGACTGGATATGAGCAGTTCTTC. Protein: CASSEMERTGYEQFF.

The rearrangement joins TRBV5-1 to TRBJ2-1; D not certain. Germline CDR1 is SGHRS and CDR2 is YFSETQ. V lost 7 bases to trimming and J lost 6 bases, with 14 bases between them. This CDR3 spans 13 amino acids. CDR3 loop: CASAVHPTNEQFF. In DNA form, the CDR3 reads TGCGCCAGCGCAGTACACCCAACCAATGAGCAGTTCTTC.

Only a few counts were recorded for this clone. The rearrangement uses TRBV5-1 and TRBJ1-4; 9 positions match TRBD1. Germline values: CDR1 SGHRS, CDR2 YFSETQ. The junction had 4 bases not matched to a gene; V was cut back by 0 bases and J by 4 bases. The CDR3 runs 16 residues. This chain's CDR3 is CASSLGPGQGNEKLFF. The CDR3 DNA reads TGCGCCAGCAGCTTGGGACCGGGACAGGGTAATGAAAAACTGTTTTTT.

The chain couples TRBV5-6 to TRBJ2-2; D remains unclear. Germline-derived CDR1 and CDR2 are SGHDT and YYEEEE. The CDR3 has 13 residues. V gave up 4 bases and J gave up 6 bases, with 10 bases separating them. The CDR3 sequence: CASSRTLSGELFF. The CDR3 DNA reads TGTGCCAGCAGCCGCACACTATCCGGGGAGCTGTTTTTT.